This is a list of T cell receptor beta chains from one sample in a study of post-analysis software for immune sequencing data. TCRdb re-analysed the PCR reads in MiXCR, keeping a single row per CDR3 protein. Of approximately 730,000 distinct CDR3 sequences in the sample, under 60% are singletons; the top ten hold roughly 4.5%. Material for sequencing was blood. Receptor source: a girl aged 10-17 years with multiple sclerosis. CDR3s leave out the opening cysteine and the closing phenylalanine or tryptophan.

ASSPIGLRGSYNEQF	TRBJ2-1	TRBV13
ASSVAGQQNIQY	TRBJ2-4	TRBV9
SVSTTEAF	TRBJ1-1	TRBV29-1
ASSPGQGIGSEKLF	TRBJ1-4	TRBV2
ASSTPLGLRGYT	TRBJ1-2	TRBV9
SVQGSGSSYNEQF	TRBJ2-1	TRBV29-1
SVEARGRTGASEQY	TRBJ2-7	TRBV29-1
ASSLGRFQETQY	TRBJ2-5	TRBV12-3/TRBV12-4
ASSLSGGTGGGGNQPQH	TRBJ1-5	TRBV12-3/TRBV12-4
SALTERSQETQY	TRBJ2-5	TRBV20-1
AIRTTSGSYEQY	TRBJ2-7	TRBV10-3
SARDTSYEQY	TRBJ2-7	TRBV20-1
ASSLAAVGRYEQY	TRBJ2-7	TRBV3-1
ASSYLNLRLAQISYNEQF	TRBJ2-1	TRBV6-2/TRBV6-3
ASSSEPLREPYFSYNEQF	TRBJ2-1	TRBV7-3
ASSQDLAGDYEQF	TRBJ2-1	TRBV4-3
SAPRGLYEQY	TRBJ2-7	TRBV20-1
ASSRIGLAGSYEQY	TRBJ2-7	TRBV11-3
ASAGGLAVQETQY	TRBJ2-5	TRBV10-3
SVGTSAGWGTQY	TRBJ2-5	TRBV29-1
ASSYDRVGSPLH	TRBJ1-6	TRBV6-5
ASSLSPVDRGTDTQY	TRBJ2-3	TRBV27
ASSPRTGREGYT	TRBJ1-2	TRBV12-3/TRBV12-4
ASSRGPGTAGYT	TRBJ1-2	TRBV7-2
ASSPPGTSNVDEQF	TRBJ2-1	TRBV7-2
ASSGTSGREQF	TRBJ2-1	TRBV5-1
SVPTGSSQY	TRBJ2-5	TRBV29-1
ASSQDRSYEQY	TRBJ2-7	TRBV4-3
SVEDGGGYTF	TRBJ1-1	TRBV29-1
ASSPPRLEYNEQF	TRBJ2-1	TRBV12-3/TRBV12-4
ATEGGFGTGELF	TRBJ2-2	TRBV28
SVARDNHNEQF	TRBJ2-1	TRBV29-1
SARDLGLATNEQF	TRBJ2-1	TRBV20-1
SARAETGEHYGYT	TRBJ1-2	TRBV20-1
ATSRGGDGTYEQY	TRBJ2-7	TRBV15
ASSYHPGGYEQY	TRBJ2-4	TRBV6-6
SVESSGSSWQF	TRBJ2-1	TRBV29-1
ASSYSTTGQETQY	TRBJ2-5	TRBV6-5
ASSRGLAGAGEQF	TRBJ2-1	TRBV14
SVEEGGALTDTQY	TRBJ2-3	TRBV29-1
ASSSPGQGRGQQF	TRBJ2-1	TRBV7-3
ASMEYYGYT	TRBJ1-2	TRBV28
ASSLGGPSSYEQY	TRBJ2-7	TRBV7-2
SAPTAYNEQF	TRBJ2-1	TRBV20-1
ASSRRWGSTDTQY	TRBJ2-3	TRBV9
ASSPSEIDEQF	TRBJ2-1	TRBV7-9
ATRRRSGDTEAF	TRBJ1-1	TRBV15
ASSLRREAQPQH	TRBJ1-5	TRBV12-3/TRBV12-4
ASSPGIGYGYT	TRBJ1-2	TRBV27
ASSGSVYNEQF	TRBJ2-1	TRBV27
ASSYEGQVYEQY	TRBJ2-7	TRBV6-6
ASSILLAGQETQD	TRBJ2-5	TRBV12-3/TRBV12-4
ASSLGVQSSQPQH	TRBJ1-5	TRBV7-2
ASSSQNGVGGYT	TRBJ1-2	TRBV12-3/TRBV12-4
SVTPAGEPDAQY	TRBJ2-3	TRBV29-1
SARDFRADDNQPQH	TRBJ1-5	TRBV20-1
ATSSKTGQGNEQF	TRBJ2-1	TRBV15
ASSDRNNEQY	.	TRBV28